This entry is about one T cell receptor beta chain. Repertoires were generated with immunoSEQ multiplex PCR, while TCRdb's copy carries only in-frame clones and drops some. The sample shows a few hundred thousand clones, 70% to 75% of them seen only once. The sample is drawn from a study of blood T cell repertoires in COVID-19. The sequenced sample consisted of peripheral blood. The sequence derives from a woman older than 75 with acute or convalescent COVID-19.

This chain's CDR3 is CASSPLPSTDTQYF. CDR3 sequence (DNA): TGTGCCAGCAGCCCCCTTCCTTCCACAGATACGCAGTATTTT. This chain links TRBV7-6 with TRBJ2-3, with D unresolved. The CDR3 is 14 amino acids. The V gene lost 5 bases and the J gene lost 2 bases, with 11 bases spanning the gap. The germline CDR1 and CDR2 sequences are SGHVS and FNYEAQ.